This TCR beta chain was recovered during a study of OX40 agonist ivuxolimab in advanced cancers. Assay used: immunoSEQ multiplex PCR; TCRdb lists only in-frame clones, some missing. In the table there are about 79,000 clones, about 88% of which are singletons. This clone was seen only once. The CDR3 sequence is 13 residues long. The germline V and J ends were trimmed by 7 bases and 3 bases, with 9 bases remaining between them. Germline CDR1 and CDR2: MGHRA and YSYEKL. This specimen was CD4+ or CD8+ T cells sorted from blood, taken in a trial of the OX40 agonist ivuxolimab. The sequence came from an adult with an advanced solid tumor such as melanoma, head and neck, liver or kidney cancer. The J gene is TRBJ2-2, the V gene TRBV4-1; D possibly corresponds to TRBD1 (5 bases). The CDR3 DNA is TGCGCCAGCATCGACAGAGACACCGGGGAGCTGTTTTTT. It specifies CASIDRDTGELFF.